These T cell receptor beta chains were read from a single sample in a study of T cells in localized non-small cell lung cancer. Profiling relied on immunoSEQ multiplex PCR, and the TCRdb table lists in-frame clones only, not all of them. The sample lists almost 40,000 clones; about nine tenths were seen once. The starting material was peripheral blood mononuclear cells, obtained before any cancer treatment. These receptors were obtained from a male donor older than 55 with stage II lung adenocarcinoma. Each CDR3 is given with its conserved first and last residue. The D gene is left open where the match is weak. Rows give clone size only sometimes, using once, few, many, or a class for an expanded clone.

J,V,length,D,size,CDR3,DNA
TRBJ1-1,TRBV6-6,16,-,-,CASSAGTLRLNTEAFF,TGTGCCAGCAGCGCCGGAACCCTGAGATTGAACACTGAAGCTTTCTTT
TRBJ1-2,TRBV18,14,-,once,CASSPGGTNYGYTF,TGTGCCAGCTCACCCGGGGGGACTAACTATGGCTACACCTTC
TRBJ1-2,TRBV28,12,-,-,CASTRGNYGYTF,TGTGCCAGCACCCGAGGTAACTATGGCTACACCTTC
TRBJ1-1,TRBV5-1,15,-,-,CASSLDEGRNTEAFF,TGCGCCAGCAGCTTGGACGAGGGGCGGAACACTGAAGCTTTCTTT
TRBJ1-2,TRBV30,15,-,-,CAWSSNRARGYGYTF,TGTGCCTGGAGTTCCAACAGGGCGAGAGGCTATGGCTACACCTTC
TRBJ1-4,TRBV2,15,-,-,CASRTQGMPDEKLFF,TGTGCCAGCAGGACTCAGGGGATGCCTGATGAAAAACTGTTTTTT
TRBJ2-2,TRBV7-2,14,-,once,CASSLGLDRGELFF,TGTGCCAGCAGCTTAGGGCTAGATAGGGGGGAGCTGTTTTTT
TRBJ1-4,TRBV2,14,-,-,CASSEAGLNEKLFF,TGTGCCAGCAGTGAGGCAGGGCTTAATGAAAAACTGTTTTTT
TRBJ2-7,TRBV2,12,-,-,CASSERGAAQYF,TGTGCCAGCAGTGAGAGAGGCGCTGCGCAGTACTTC
TRBJ2-3,TRBV6-1,14,TRBD1,-,CASRETGGVGTQYF,TGTGCCAGCAGGGAGACAGGGGGTGTAGGCACGCAGTATTTT
TRBJ1-2,TRBV25-1,12,-,once,CASSGGFYGYTF,TGTGCCAGCAGTGGGGGGTTCTATGGTTACACCTTC
TRBJ2-1,TRBV18,15,-,-,CASSPFTGGDNEQFF,TGTGCCAGCTCACCTTTCACAGGTGGGGACAATGAGCAGTTCTTC
TRBJ2-2,TRBV4-3,15,TRBD1,-,CASSPGTGVFGELFF,TGCGCCAGCAGTCCCGGGACAGGGGTTTTCGGGGAGCTGTTTTTT
TRBJ1-1,TRBV6-5,14,-,-,CASSFAALNTEAFF,TGTGCCAGCAGCTTTGCAGCCTTGAACACTGAAGCTTTCTTT
TRBJ2-7,TRBV9,15,TRBD1,-,CASSVETGGSDEQYF,TGTGCCAGCAGCGTAGAGACAGGGGGCAGCGACGAGCAGTACTTC
TRBJ2-1,TRBV11-2,15,-,-,CASSQAGAIYNEQFF,TGTGCCAGCAGCCAGGCGGGGGCCATTTACAATGAGCAGTTCTTC
TRBJ2-3,TRBV12-5,12,-,-,CASAFGGRTQYF,TGTGCTAGTGCTTTTGGGGGACGCACGCAGTATTTT
TRBJ1-1,TRBV18,12,-,-,CASSTTSTEAFF,TGTGCCAGCTCAACAACCTCCACTGAAGCTTTCTTT
TRBJ1-3,TRBV7-8,15,-,-,CASSVRGYSGNTIYF,TGTGCCAGCAGCGTCAGGGGATACTCTGGAAACACCATATATTTT
TRBJ2-7,TRBV19,14,-,-,CASSPPGSVSEQYF,TGTGCCAGTAGTCCCCCGGGCTCGGTCTCTGAGCAGTACTTC
TRBJ1-5,TRBV7-6,13,-,few,CASSLAIGKPQHF,TGTGCCAGCAGCTTGGCCATCGGAAAGCCCCAGCATTTT
TRBJ2-5,TRBV11-2,17,-,-,CASSLGPNQGQRETQYF,TGTGCCAGCAGCTTAGGCCCTAATCAGGGACAACGGGAGACCCAGTACTTC